This T cell receptor (beta chain) originates from a study of cytomegalovirus exposure and HLA in healthy donors. In the case of this clone: Its antigen is unknown.

Findings and limits, study-wide: Later analysis suggested links between common viral pathogens and several top significant clusters. Associated with HLA alleles at 0.05 false discovery rate in a later analysis were 16,951 TCR beta sequences. The authors later linked a missense DCLRE1C variant to TCR beta V- and J-gene trimming.

PCR involved 60 Vbeta and 13 Jbeta primers. The table came from immunoSEQ multiplex PCR; TCRdb's copy has only in-frame clones and leaves some out. This table holds about 89,000 clones, 85% found once. This CDR3 spans 21 amino acids. Germline V CDR1 and CDR2: MDHEN, SYDVKM. V lost 6 bases, J lost 0 bases, and 21 bases stayed unmatched. The sequence derives from a man in his forties in good health and CMV-seropositive. The source material was PBMCs. V and J are TRBV28 and TRBJ1-4; 8 bases agree with TRBD1. CDR3 nucleotide sequence: TGTGCCAGCAGGCACTATGGTCAGGGGGCCGTGGGACTTGCAACTAATGAAAAACTGTTTTTT. It specifies CASRHYGQGAVGLATNEKLFF.